A single sample is the source of the 24 T cell receptor beta chains below, sequenced in a study of cytomegalovirus exposure and HLA in healthy donors. The PCR contained 60 Vbeta and 13 Jbeta primers. Data came from immunoSEQ multiplex PCR; TCRdb stores just in-frame clones and leaves some out. The data hold hundreds of thousands of clones, with around 80% observed a single time. Sequencing used PBMCs. Every receptor here comes from a man aged 35-49 years in good health and CMV-seropositive.

V is TRBV19 and J is TRBJ2-1; D is perhaps TRBD1 (7 bases). The CDR3 extends over 17 amino acids. V lost 3 bases to trimming and J lost 0 bases, with 15 bases between them. Per the germline V gene, CDR1 is LNHDA and CDR2 is SQIVND (reference sequence). The CDR3 is CASSIIPGGSSYNEQFF. The CDR3 DNA reads TGTGCCAGTAGTATCATCCCAGGGGGGTCCTCCTACAATGAGCAGTTCTTC.

CDR3 in amino acids: CASSPGRGGAYEQYV. The CDR3 DNA reads TGTGCCAGCAGCCCCGGCCGAGGGGGCGCCTACGAGCAGTACGTC. The V and J genes are TRBV7-6 and TRBJ2-7; 7 bases agree with TRBD1. Germline values: CDR1 SGHVS, CDR2 FNYEAQ. The CDR3 loop spans 15 amino acids. After removal of 5 bases from V and 2 bases from J, the junction contained 9 bases not matched to a gene.

Only a few counts were recorded for this clone. For the CDR3, the DNA is TGTGCCACCGCACCCGGGACAGGGGGCAATGAAAAACTGTTTTTT. It specifies CATAPGTGGNEKLFF. The chain combines TRBV15 with TRBJ1-4, with TRBD1 matching over 12 bases. In germline, CDR1 is LNHNV, CDR2 YYDKDF (reference sequence). The junction had 6 bases not matched to a gene; V was cut back by 8 bases and J by 5 bases. CDR3 length: 15 residues.

This clone was recorded once. The rearrangement uses TRBV11-1 and TRBJ2-3, with 12 nucleotides matching TRBD2. The CDR3 is 15 amino acids. Germline CDR1 is SGHAT and CDR2 is FQDESV (reference sequence). With V trimmed by 8 bases and J by 2 bases, 5 bases remained unmatched. In DNA, the CDR3 is TGTGCCAGCTCTTGGACTAGCGGGAACACAGATACGCAGTATTTT. Encoded protein: CASSWTSGNTDTQYF.

J is TRBJ2-3 and V is TRBV14; 14 positions match TRBD2. J gave up 1 base and V 2 bases, and 2 bases lay outside the gene matches. This CDR3 is 17 amino acids long. The germline V gene encodes CDR1 SGHDN and CDR2 FVKESK. The CDR3 reads CASSQRGLAGGTDTQYF. For the CDR3, the DNA is TGTGCCAGCAGCCAAAGGGGACTAGCGGGAGGCACAGATACGCAGTATTTT.

This chain joins TRBV27 and TRBJ2-4; no reliable D call. CDR3 size: 16 residues. CDR1 MNHEY and CDR2 SMNVEV come from the germline V gene (reference sequence). Trimming removed 5 bases from V and 0 bases from J, with 14 bases in between. Here the CDR3 reads CASSGMNELAKNIQYF. CDR3 in DNA: TGTGCCAGCAGTGGTATGAATGAGCTAGCCAAAAACATTCAGTACTTC.

This chain links TRBV27 with TRBJ1-2, with 9 bases fitting TRBD1. The germline gives CDR1 MNHEY, CDR2 SMNVEV (reference sequence). The CDR3 runs 15 residues. V shed 5 bases and J 7 bases; nucleotides not matched to a gene: 11. The CDR3 loop is CASSPLTGGAGGYTF. The DNA for the CDR3 is TGTGCCAGCAGTCCCCTCACAGGGGGCGCAGGTGGCTACACCTTC.

This clone was observed once. The chain links TRBV27 to TRBJ1-2; D gene unclear. The germline V gene encodes CDR1 MNHEY and CDR2 SMNVEV (reference sequence). Trimming took 3 bases from V and 10 from J, leaving 21 bases between them. This CDR3 comprises 15 residues. The CDR3 is CASSFRLGRGTSYTF. CDR3 DNA: TGTGCCAGCAGTTTCCGGTTAGGTAGAGGAACTTCCTACACCTTC.

This sequence joins TRBV27 and TRBJ1-2, with D hard to call. V dropped 6 bases and J dropped 0 bases, with 14 bases sitting between them. Germline-derived CDR1 and CDR2 are MNHEY and SMNVEV (reference sequence). The CDR3 runs to 15 residues. CDR3 sequence reads: CASSRTVQPNYGYTF. The CDR3 DNA sequence: TGTGCCAGCAGCCGTACGGTCCAACCTAACTATGGCTACACCTTC.

In its sample, this clone was seen once. The chain carries TRBV6-1 and TRBJ1-2, with D possibly TRBD1 on 5 matching bases. Looked up from germline, CDR1 is MNHNS and CDR2 is SASEGT. The CDR3 spans 14 residues. With 3 bases removed from V and 5 bases from J, the gap between germline ends came to 13 bases. CDR3 protein: CASSDGRVWYGYTF. CDR3 in DNA: TGTGCCAGCAGTGATGGCAGGGTCTGGTATGGCTACACCTTC.

The gene calls are TRBV18 and TRBJ2-1; TRBD2 aligns across 8 bases. With V trimmed by 0 bases and J by 8 bases, 9 bases remained unmatched. Germline V gene lookup returns CDR1 KGHSH and CDR2 LQKENI. The CDR3 spans 16 residues. The CDR3 protein is CASSPPKGAGADEQFF. The DNA of the CDR3 is TGTGCCAGCTCACCACCTAAGGGAGCGGGGGCGGATGAGCAGTTCTTC.

J is TRBJ2-1 and V is TRBV27; D perhaps matches TRBD2 (6 bases). V lost 0 bases, J lost 3 bases, and 9 bases lay in between. Germline values: CDR1 MNHEY, CDR2 SMNVEV (reference sequence). The length of the CDR3 is 15 residues. CDR3 loop: CASSLSVGGYNEQFF. The CDR3 bases are TGTGCCAGCAGTTTATCCGTCGGGGGCTACAATGAGCAGTTCTTC.

The genes are TRBV7-3 and TRBJ2-3, with a tentative D call TRBD1 (6 bases). V was pared by 4 bases and J by 0 bases, with 11 bases between. The germline gives CDR1 SGHTA, CDR2 FQGTGA. The CDR3 runs 15 residues. CDR3 sequence (DNA): TGTGCCAGCAGCTCTGACAGGACTAGCACAGATACGCAGTATTTT. This encodes CASSSDRTSTDTQYF.

The rearrangement joins TRBV29-1 to TRBJ2-7, with 9 nucleotides matching TRBD1. The V and J ends lost 3 bases and 3 bases, in that order; junction bases with no gene match: 6. The CDR3 is 14 amino acids. Germline V gives CDR1 SQVTM, CDR2 ANQGSEA. The CDR3 is CSVEGGQGNYEQYF. DNA of the CDR3: TGCAGCGTTGAGGGGGGACAGGGAAACTACGAGCAGTACTTC.

The chain recombines TRBV27 with TRBJ2-3; D might be TRBD2 (6 bases). The CDR3 loop spans 15 amino acids. V was trimmed by 3 bases and J by 0 bases, leaving 10 bases between them. Germline CDR1 reads MNHEY; CDR2 reads SMNVEV (reference sequence). The CDR3 reads CASSLEGSSTDTQYF. For the CDR3, the DNA is TGTGCCAGCAGTTTGGAGGGGTCCAGCACAGATACGCAGTATTTT.

The chain joins TRBV6-1 to TRBJ2-1; 11 nucleotides align to TRBD2. With V trimmed by 6 bases and J by 9 bases, 10 bases remained unmatched. The CDR3 spans 15 residues. Germline CDR1 MNHNS, CDR2 SASEGT. CDR3 bases: TGTGCCAGCAGCGAATTAGCGGGAGGGCCTTTTGAGCAGTTCTTC. It is translated as CASSELAGGPFEQFF.

This rearrangement joins TRBV18 to TRBJ2-6; TRBD1 matches at 9 bases. The CDR3 is 18 residues long. Germline CDR1 and CDR2: KGHSH and LQKENI. With 3 bases clipped from V and 0 bases from J, the junction kept 6 bases outside the gene matches. The CDR3 spells CASSPGTGSGSGANVLTF. In nucleotides, the CDR3 is TGTGCCAGCTCACCCGGGACAGGGAGTGGCTCTGGGGCCAACGTCCTGACTTTC.

The chain couples TRBV6-1 to TRBJ1-5, with 7 bases identical to TRBD1. The CDR3 has 19 amino acids. The V gene's germline CDR1 is MNHNS and CDR2 SASEGT. V dropped 2 bases and J dropped 4; count of bases not matched to a gene: 17. The CDR3 sequence: CASSERIPVRTGFNQPQHF. The DNA of the CDR3 is TGTGCCAGCAGTGAACGAATCCCCGTTAGGACAGGATTTAATCAGCCCCAGCATTTT.

The chain employs TRBV30 and TRBJ2-1; 7 positions agree with TRBD2. With 0 bases clipped from V and 9 bases from J, the junction kept 8 bases outside the gene matches. The CDR3 runs to 14 residues. The germline V gene encodes CDR1 GTSNPN and CDR2 SVGIG (reference sequence). The CDR3: CAWSVGGSPTEQFF. The CDR3 DNA is TGTGCCTGGAGTGTAGGCGGGAGTCCGACTGAGCAGTTCTTC.

This clone was detected a few times. The chain recombines TRBV11-3 with TRBJ1-2; TRBD1 matches 10 bases. J gave up 3 bases and V 1 base, and 5 bases lay outside the gene matches. This CDR3 has 16 amino acids. Germline V gene lookup returns CDR1 SGHNT and CDR2 YENEEA. The CDR3 DNA sequence: TGTGCCAGCAGCTTAGCGGGGACAGGGGCAGACTATGGCTACACCTTC. Residues: CASSLAGTGADYGYTF.

Comments on this clone: At one end, the junction sequence differs from germline, possibly due to a read error. The chain uses TRBV7-7 and TRBJ2-1; 8 bases line up with TRBD2. The CDR3 covers 15 residues. Germline CDR1 is SSHAT and CDR2 is FNYEAQ (reference sequence). The CDR3 DNA reads as TGTGCTAGCAGCCCCGGACTAGCCCGTTACAATGAGCAGTTCTTC. It is translated as CASSPGLARYNEQFF.

The V call is TRBV27, the J call TRBJ1-2; possible D gene TRBD1, 6 bases. V was trimmed by 5 bases and J by 4 bases, leaving 17 bases between them. CDR1 MNHEY and CDR2 SMNVEV come from the germline V gene (reference sequence). The CDR3 runs to 15 residues. The CDR3 DNA sequence: TGTGCCAGCAGTCTTTATCGGACAGACCTCTATGGCTACACCTTC. As protein: CASSLYRTDLYGYTF.

The chain couples TRBV2 to TRBJ2-3, with 10 bases fitting TRBD2. The CDR3 runs 18 residues. The V and J ends lost 1 base and 5 bases, in that order; junction bases with no gene match: 12. The germline gives CDR1 SNHLY, CDR2 FYNNEI. The CDR3 sequence: CASSEGGEREGREDTQYF. The CDR3 DNA reads as TGTGCCAGCAGTGAAGGTGGAGAGCGGGAGGGCCGGGAAGATACGCAGTATTTT.

The chain is built from TRBV18 and TRBJ1-1; D remains unclear. The CDR3 is made up of 15 amino acids. Germline CDR1 KGHSH, CDR2 LQKENI. V lost 2 bases and J 0 bases, leaving 10 bases between the germline ends. CDR3 in DNA: TGTGCCAGCTCACCAATTACCGGGATGAACACTGAAGCTTTCTTT. This codes for CASSPITGMNTEAFF. The complete variable domain, with remaining parts taken from reference TRBV18 and TRBJ1-1, reads NAGVMQNPRHLVRRRGQEARLRCSPMKGHSHVYWYRQLPEEGLKFMVYLQKENIIDESGMPKERFSAEFPKEGPSILRIQQVVRGDSAAYFCASSPITGMNTEAFFGQGTRLTVV.